A selection of T cell receptor beta chains follows, all from one sample in a study of cytomegalovirus exposure and HLA in healthy donors. Some clones are missing from TCRdb's copy, which holds only in-frame ones; the method was immunoSEQ multiplex PCR. The sample includes about 68,000 clones, roughly four fifths of them seen just once. Sequencing input: PBMCs. The receptors originated from a human donor in good health. CDR3s leave out the opening cysteine and the closing phenylalanine or tryptophan. The order of the fields is D gene, V gene, CDR3 protein. D genes are given only for firm matches.

d_gene: -; v_gene: TRBV28; CDR3aa: ASSPPYNTEAF
d_gene: TRBD1; v_gene: TRBV6-5; CDR3aa: ASRSAGTANTEAF
d_gene: TRBD2; v_gene: TRBV6-6; CDR3aa: ASSYPASGSQETQY
d_gene: TRBD1; v_gene: TRBV10-3; CDR3aa: AIRPGTGSSNQPQH
d_gene: -; v_gene: TRBV28; CDR3aa: ASSSPPGEAF
d_gene: -; v_gene: TRBV12-5; CDR3aa: ASGSERRTGELF
d_gene: -; v_gene: TRBV19; CDR3aa: ASSRASGVLGYP
d_gene: -; v_gene: TRBV4-1; CDR3aa: ASSQGLGAPLH
d_gene: -; v_gene: TRBV21-1; CDR3aa: ASSNERTAQTYEQY
d_gene: -; v_gene: TRBV4-2; CDR3aa: ASSLWQATDTQY
d_gene: TRBD2; v_gene: TRBV10-3; CDR3aa: AISDRGLAGGDEQY
d_gene: -; v_gene: TRBV9; CDR3aa: ASSVQGSSYEQY
d_gene: TRBD2; v_gene: TRBV7-2; CDR3aa: ASSFRTSGGETQY
d_gene: -; v_gene: TRBV5-6; CDR3aa: ASSFGIRLNTGELF
d_gene: TRBD1; v_gene: TRBV6-6; CDR3aa: ASSPPSGQGVEQY
d_gene: TRBD2; v_gene: TRBV7-6; CDR3aa: ASSPTSGGALQETQY
d_gene: -; v_gene: TRBV7-2; CDR3aa: ASSKRDLRQETQY
d_gene: TRBD2; v_gene: TRBV7-3; CDR3aa: ASSSGLAGDLSQETQY
d_gene: -; v_gene: TRBV13; CDR3aa: ASSGGLTRNTIY
d_gene: TRBD2; v_gene: TRBV29-1; CDR3aa: SLTGTSGGVSARADTQY
d_gene: -; v_gene: TRBV5-1; CDR3aa: ASSLDPSSYNSPLH
d_gene: -; v_gene: TRBV19; CDR3aa: ASSIPPYSNQPQH
d_gene: -; v_gene: TRBV25-1; CDR3aa: ASTHDRDEQF
d_gene: -; v_gene: TRBV6-1; CDR3aa: ASSENFPPGGNQPQH
d_gene: -; v_gene: TRBV7-3; CDR3aa: ASSLNGAYNEQF
d_gene: TRBD1; v_gene: TRBV7-6; CDR3aa: ASRSGQGAGTQY